These 14 T cell receptor beta chains came from one sample sequenced in a study of T cell repertoires in cytomegalovirus infection. MiXCR, applied by TCRdb to the reads, yields one record per CDR3 protein. Seen here are 630,000 or so distinct CDR3 sequences, less than 25% observed once, and the top ten hold 8%. The sample was CD8+ T cells from PBMCs. The receptors here all came from a human donor in good health (CMV status not recorded). Some clones in this sample may be carry-over from other donors' samples.

As for this clonotype: This may stem from a read error, because a much larger clone lies one nucleotide away. The chain carries TRBV12-3 or TRBV12-4 and TRBJ2-7; D tentatively reads TRBD1 or TRBD2 (5 bases each). The CDR3 is 13 amino acids. The CDR3 DNA is TGTGTCAGCGGCCCGATGGGGGAGTTCGAGCAGTACTTC. It is translated as CVSGPMGEFEQYF.

This clonotype occurred a few times. V is TRBV14 and J is TRBJ2-2, with 8 bases aligning to TRBD2. J gave up 4 bases and V 5 bases, and 9 bases lay outside the gene matches. The germline gives CDR1 SGHDN, CDR2 FVKESK. CDR3 size: 16 residues. CDR3 region: CASSLGGGPGTGELFF. The CDR3 nucleotides read TGTGCCAGCAGCTTAGGCGGGGGGCCTGGCACCGGGGAGCTGTTTTTT.

The chain employs TRBV7-9 and TRBJ2-1; 10 bases are shared with TRBD2. Germline CDR1 is SEHNR and CDR2 is FQNEAQ (reference sequence). The CDR3 covers 16 residues. Trimming removed 6 bases from V and 3 bases from J; junction bases left unmatched: 8. The CDR3 region is CASRYLAGEYYNEQFF. As DNA, the CDR3 is TGTGCCAGCAGGTACCTAGCGGGGGAGTACTACAATGAGCAGTTCTTC.

This clonotype has just a few counts. V usage is TRBV2 and J usage is TRBJ1-1; possibly TRBD1 for D (6 bases). The CDR3 totals 16 residues. Trimming left V 6 bases short and J 0 bases short, with 17 bases between. CDR1 is SNHLY, CDR2 FYNNEI, per germline. DNA for the CDR3: TGTGCCAGCAGGAGTACTGGGACAAACATGAACACTGAAGCTTTCTTT. This sequence encodes CASRSTGTNMNTEAFF.

This clonotype came up a few times. This sequence joins TRBV29-1 and TRBJ1-1, with a possible D match to TRBD1 (6 bases). The germline V gene has CDR1 SQVTM and CDR2 ANQGSEA. CDR3 length equals 14 residues. The V gene lost 2 bases and the J gene lost 1 base, with 11 bases spanning the gap. CDR3 protein: CSVERARGNTEAFF. The CDR3 DNA sequence: TGCAGCGTTGAAAGGGCCAGGGGGAACACTGAAGCTTTCTTT.

This clonotype appeared many times. V usage is TRBV7-2 and J usage is TRBJ1-6; no clear D. Germline CDR1 is SGHTA and CDR2 is FQGNSA. CDR3 length equals 18 residues. The V end lost 5 bases, the J end lost 0 bases, and 17 bases lay between the germline ends. CDR3 DNA sequence: TGTGCCAGCAGCCGAACCCGGGATACCAGCTCCTATAATTCACCCCTCCACTTT. Translating gives CASSRTRDTSSYNSPLHF. The full variable domain, in which reference TRBV7-2 and TRBJ1-6 provide the parts outside the CDR3, is GAGVSQSPSNKVTEKGKDVELRCDPISGHTALYWYRQSLGQGLEFLIYFQGNSAPDKSGLPSDRFSAERTGGSVSTLTIQRTQQEDSAVYLCASSRTRDTSSYNSPLHFGNGTRLTVT.

This clonotype has only a few counts. The V and J genes are TRBV5-6 and TRBJ2-7, with a weak D call TRBD2 (5 bases). V was trimmed by 4 bases and J by 0 bases, leaving 14 bases between them. Germline-derived CDR1 and CDR2 are SGHDT and YYEEEE. The length of the CDR3 is 15 residues. The CDR3 DNA is TGTGCCAGCAGCGAATACCCGGGAAGCTCCTACGAGCAGTACGTC. Translating gives CASSEYPGSSYEQYV.

This clonotype came up many times. The chain recombines TRBV11-3 with TRBJ2-4; D is ambiguous. V gave up 5 bases and J gave up 6 bases, with 11 bases separating them. The CDR3 has 13 amino acids. Germline lookup yields CDR1 SGHNT and CDR2 YENEEA. Here the CDR3 DNA reads TGTGCCAGCAGCGAAGGGTCGGGAAACATTCAGTACTTC. It encodes CASSEGSGNIQYF. Variable domain in full (rest from reference TRBV11-3 and TRBJ2-4): EAGVVQSPRYKIIEKKQPVAFWCNPISGHNTLYWYLQNLGQGPELLIRYENEEAVDDSQLPKDRFSAERLKGVDSTLKIQPAELGDSAVYLCASSEGSGNIQYFGAGTRLSVL.

Many counts were recorded for this clonotype. The chain employs TRBV7-6 and TRBJ2-2; D might be TRBD2 (5 bases). V dropped 0 bases and J dropped 2 bases, with 16 bases sitting between them. The length of the CDR3 is 18 residues. Germline V gives CDR1 SGHVS, CDR2 FNYEAQ. The CDR3 nucleotides read TGTGCCAGCAGCTTAGCTGGTGGGTCCGGGATTAACACCGGGGAGCTGTTTTTT. Translated: CASSLAGGSGINTGELFF.

This clonotype was recorded a few times. The V and J genes are TRBV29-1 and TRBJ1-2, with D unresolved. Between the trimmed V and J ends, which lost 0 bases and 5 bases, there was a span of 10 bases. CDR1 and CDR2 (germline): SQVTM, ANQGSEA. There are 13 residues in the CDR3. CDR3 protein: CSVEDRGSYGYTF. The CDR3 DNA is TGCAGCGTTGAAGATCGAGGGTCTTATGGCTACACCTTC.

This rearrangement joins TRBV5-1 to TRBJ1-6, with D unclear. Germline V gene lookup returns CDR1 SGHRS and CDR2 YFSETQ. The CDR3 runs to 15 residues. Trimming took off 0 bases at V and 8 bases at J, with 12 bases between the two ends. Here the CDR3 DNA reads TGCGCCAGCAGCTTGGCCCTGGCAGAGGATTCACCCCTCCACTTT. This codes for CASSLALAEDSPLHF.

This clonotype showed up just a few times. The chain combines TRBV6-2 or TRBV6-3 with TRBJ2-4, with D perhaps TRBD2 (5 bases). CDR3 size: 17 residues. The germline V gene encodes CDR1 MNHEY and CDR2 SVGEGT. The V and J ends lost 8 bases and 0 bases respectively, with 20 bases between them. In DNA, the CDR3 is TGTGCCAGCCGGAGGTCCGGGCAAATGGTAGCCAAAAACATTCAGTACTTC. This translates into CASRRSGQMVAKNIQYF.

The rearrangement links TRBV29-1 to TRBJ2-1, with D unclear. The CDR3 covers 13 residues. Trimming took 2 bases from V and 5 from J, leaving 10 bases between them. The V gene's germline CDR1 is SQVTM and CDR2 ANQGSEA. CDR3 protein: CSVEIRRDNEQFF. CDR3 sequence (DNA): TGCAGCGTTGAAATCCGTCGAGACAATGAGCAGTTCTTC.

The sample holds a few counts of this clonotype. This chain uses TRBV6-2 or TRBV6-3 with TRBJ2-7; 11 nucleotides agree with TRBD1. Germline CDR1 and CDR2: MNHEY and SVGEGT. The CDR3 spans 14 residues. J lost 4 bases, V lost 6 bases, and 5 bases had no gene match. CDR3 bases: TGTGCCAGCAGCCCGGGACAGGGGGGTTACGAGCAGTACGTC. This encodes CASSPGQGGYEQYV.